Presented here are 24 T cell receptor beta chains from one specimen sequenced in a study of metastatic and nonmetastatic thyroid tumors. Each patient came to thyroid surgery without any prior treatment (of any kind). TCRdb recomputed clones from the PCR reads via MiXCR. Among tens of thousands of clones listed, 4% to 5% were seen once. The sequencing sample was made of blood. The receptors here all came from a female donor with papillary thyroid cancer or a benign thyroid nodule (not recorded which). Some clones in this sample may be carry-over from other donors' samples.

A note on this clone: The conserved phenylalanine or tryptophan is not found at the CDR3 terminus, so this likely reflects a read error. The DNA is omitted, as the CDR3 cannot be located on it reliably, and the CDR3 follows TCRdb's listing. The J gene is TRBJ2-3, the V gene TRBV28. CDR1 MDHEN and CDR2 SYDVKM come from the germline V gene. The CDR3 is 12 residues long, ends included. The CDR3 sequence is CAVSEDLDTHYI.

The V and J genes are TRBV6-5 and TRBJ2-1, with D possibly TRBD1 on 7 matching bases. V was pared by 0 bases and J by 2 bases, with 11 bases between. This CDR3 is 16 amino acids long. Germline V gives CDR1 MNHEY, CDR2 SVGAGI. The CDR3, as DNA: TGTGCCAGCAGTTACTCGGGGGGACAGACCTACAATGAGCAGTTCTTC. Translating gives CASSYSGGQTYNEQFF.

The rearrangement joins TRBV9 to TRBJ2-3; TRBD2 matches 8 bases. Looked up from germline, CDR1 is SGDLS and CDR2 is YYNGEE. The CDR3 is 18 residues long. J gave up 1 base and V 0 bases, and 10 bases lay outside the gene matches. DNA of the CDR3: TGTGCCAGCAGCGTAGCGGGGGGGCCGGGGGTTGGCACAGATACGCAGTATTTT. Amino acids: CASSVAGGPGVGTDTQYF. Combining the CDR3 with reference TRBV9 and TRBJ2-3 gives the whole variable domain DSGVTQTPKHLITATGQRVTLRCSPRSGDLSVYWYQQSLDQGLQFLIQYYNGEERAKGNILERFSAQQFPDLHSELNLSSLELGDSALYFCASSVAGGPGVGTDTQYFGPGTRLTVL.

This clone came up many times. This chain links TRBV7-2 with TRBJ2-7; no clear D gene. CDR3 length equals 15 residues. V was pared by 0 bases and J by 3 bases, with 12 bases between. CDR1 and CDR2 (germline): SGHTA, FQGNSA. The CDR3 loop is CASSLAGSVNYEQYF. CDR3 nucleotide sequence: TGTGCCAGCAGCTTAGCGGGATCCGTCAACTACGAGCAGTACTTC. Full variable domain (rest looked up from reference TRBV7-2 and TRBJ2-7): GAGVSQSPSNKVTEKGKDVELRCDPISGHTALYWYRQSLGQGLEFLIYFQGNSAPDKSGLPSDRFSAERTGGSVSTLTIQRTQQEDSAVYLCASSLAGSVNYEQYFGPGTRLTVT.

By share, this clone ranks as medium-sized (0.01 to 0.1%). The chain has TRBV28 and TRBJ1-2, with unresolved D. Per germline, CDR1 MDHEN and CDR2 SYDVKM. V dropped 3 bases and J dropped 0 bases, with 8 bases sitting between them. The CDR3 sequence is 14 residues long. CDR3 sequence (DNA): TGTGCCAGCAGTTTGAACGGGCCTAACTATGGCTACACCTTC. Encoded protein: CASSLNGPNYGYTF.

The chain joins TRBV6-1 to TRBJ2-7; 8 bases fit TRBD1. Germline CDR1 MNHNS, CDR2 SASEGT. V was pared by 5 bases and J by 5 bases, with 11 bases of the junction left unmatched. The CDR3 has 15 residues. The CDR3 here is CASSRQGNTGNEQYF. The DNA for the CDR3 is TGTGCCAGCAGTCGACAGGGGAACACCGGCAACGAGCAGTACTTC.

On this clone: One end of the junction varies from germline; a read error may be responsible. This rearrangement joins TRBV20-1 to TRBJ2-1, with D perhaps given as TRBD1 or TRBD2 (5 bases each). Germline CDR1 DFQATT, CDR2 SNEGSKA (reference sequence). The CDR3 is 15 residues long. The CDR3 protein is CSSRGVSWIYNEQFF. The DNA of the CDR3 is TGCAGTTCTAGAGGGGTTAGCTGGATTTACAATGAGCAGTTCTTC.

This clone was counted a few times. V usage is TRBV6-1 and J usage is TRBJ1-5, with D unresolved. The germline gives CDR1 MNHNS, CDR2 SASEGT. Trimming took 2 bases from V and 3 from J, leaving 11 bases between them. The CDR3 contains 15 residues. DNA of the CDR3: TGTGCCAGCAGTGAACAGGCTATTGACAATCAGCCCCAGCATTTT. Translation: CASSEQAIDNQPQHF.

This clone was counted only a few times. The genes are TRBV6-2 or TRBV6-3 and TRBJ1-2; a weak D match, TRBD1 (6 bases). The CDR3 has 14 residues. Germline lookup yields CDR1 MNHEY and CDR2 SVGEGT. V lost 5 bases to trimming and J lost 1 base, with 11 bases between them. CDR3 loop: CASSRIRGNYGYTF. DNA of the CDR3: TGTGCCAGCAGTCGTATCAGGGGTAACTATGGCTACACCTTC.

This clone has a count of ten or more. V and J are TRBV7-6 and TRBJ2-7; D is perhaps TRBD2 (6 bases). V was pared by 0 bases and J by 6 bases, with 15 bases between. This CDR3 has 15 amino acids. Germline loops: CDR1 SGHVS, CDR2 FNYEAQ. CDR3 nucleotides: TGTGCCAGCAGCTTAGCTGCGGGGACCCGCCGCGAGCAGTACTTC. Its translation: CASSLAAGTRREQYF.

This clone has at least ten counts. V is TRBV5-1 and J is TRBJ2-2; no clear D gene. V lost 0 bases and J 2 bases, leaving 11 bases between the germline ends. This CDR3 has 16 residues. Germline values: CDR1 SGHRS, CDR2 YFSETQ. The CDR3 spells CASSLEAQDNTGELFF. The CDR3 DNA follows: TGCGCCAGCAGCTTGGAGGCCCAGGACAACACCGGGGAGCTGTTTTTT.

This clone showed up many times. This rearrangement joins TRBV18 to TRBJ2-2, with D possibly TRBD1 on 6 matching bases. V lost 2 bases, J lost 0 bases, and 7 bases lay in between. The germline CDR1 and CDR2 sequences are KGHSH and LQKENI. This CDR3 has 15 amino acids. The CDR3 is CASSPDRSNTGELFF. The CDR3 DNA follows: TGTGCCAGCTCACCAGACAGGTCGAACACCGGGGAGCTGTTTTTT.

This clone was observed many times. The chain carries TRBV19 and TRBJ2-1; no reliable D call. Trimming pared 3 bases from V and 14 bases from J, leaving 17 bases between. Germline CDR1 LNHDA, CDR2 SQIVND (reference sequence). The CDR3 runs 13 residues. In DNA form, the CDR3 reads TGTGCCAGTAGTATCGGCTCCCCCGGGTTCAAGTTCTTC. Protein sequence: CASSIGSPGFKFF.

As concerns this clone: Likely a read error: the CDR3 ends without its conserved phenylalanine or tryptophan. The chain uses TRBV12-3 or TRBV12-4 and TRBJ2-1, with D possibly being TRBD1 (5 bases). The V gene lost 5 bases and the J gene lost 6 bases, with 26 bases spanning the gap. There are 18 residues in the CDR3. CDR3 in DNA: TGTGCCAGCAGTCCGTCCGGTTTTAAGCGTGACAGAAGCAATGAGCAGTTCCTC. Protein sequence: CASSPSGFKRDRSNEQFL.

This clone has a handful of counts. This is likely a read error, given that the CDR3 carries no conserved phenylalanine or tryptophan at its end. The chain is built from TRBV7-9 and TRBJ2-7, with TRBD2 as a possible D gene (5 bases). The CDR3 is 13 amino acids. V shed 6 bases and J shed 7 bases, with 16 bases lying between them. Looked up from germline, CDR1 is SEHNR and CDR2 is FQNEAQ (reference sequence). CDR3 residues: CASSSGVRLEQYS. Written as DNA, the CDR3 is TGTGCCAGCAGTTCCGGGGTGCGGCTGGAGCAGTACTCC.

This clone was seen a handful of times. The rearrangement uses TRBV7-2 and TRBJ2-7; tentative D call: TRBD1 (5 bases). The germline gives CDR1 SGHTA, CDR2 FQGNSA. With 6 bases removed from V and 0 bases from J, the gap between germline ends came to 12 bases. This CDR3 spans 14 amino acids. The CDR3, as DNA: TGTGCCAGCAGATTTAAGGGGATCTCCTACGAGCAGTACTTC. Translating it yields CASRFKGISYEQYF.

There are many counts of this clone. The chain is built from TRBV9 and TRBJ2-5; TRBD2 matches 9 bases. Germline values: CDR1 SGDLS, CDR2 YYNGEE. This CDR3 contains 15 residues. Germline trimming cut 2 bases from V and 5 bases from J; bases unmatched to any gene: 7. CDR3: CASSVREGAAETQYF. CDR3 DNA sequence: TGTGCCAGCAGCGTGCGGGAGGGGGCGGCGGAGACCCAGTACTTC.

In its sample, this clone was seen a few times. The V and J genes are TRBV6-4 and TRBJ2-1, with D possibly matching TRBD1 (5 bases). This CDR3 comprises 13 residues. V was clipped by 2 bases and J by 5 bases, with 7 bases between them. Germline CDR1 is MRHNA and CDR2 is SNTAGT. The CDR3 DNA reads TGTGCCAGCAGTGACGACAGCCACAATGAGCAGTTCTTC. Amino acids: CASSDDSHNEQFF.

This clone was seen many times. The chain employs TRBV7-9 and TRBJ2-1, with TRBD2 identical over 7 bases. CDR1 and CDR2 (germline): SEHNR, FQNEAQ (reference sequence). V shed 4 bases, J shed 5 bases, and the junction held 5 bases outside the gene matches. This CDR3 comprises 14 residues. CDR3 DNA: TGTGCCAGCAGCTCGAGGACTAGGGACAATGAGCAGTTCTTC. Translation gives CASSSRTRDNEQFF. The variable domain in full, completed from reference TRBV7-9 and TRBJ2-1, reads DTGVSQNPRHKITKRGQNVTFRCDPISEHNRLYWYRQTLGQGPEFLTYFQNEAQLEKSRLLSDRFSAERPKGSFSTLEIQRTEQGDSAMYLCASSSRTRDNEQFFGPGTRLTVL.

This clone was detected only a few times. This sequence joins TRBV24-1 and TRBJ1-2; D unresolved. The V and J ends lost 3 bases and 2 bases respectively, with 9 bases between them. Germline V gene sequence: CDR1 KGHDR, CDR2 SFDVKD. The CDR3 is 14 residues long. DNA for the CDR3: TGTGCCACCAGTGATCAAGGACCCAACTATGGCTACACCTTC. Protein sequence: CATSDQGPNYGYTF.

This clone has ten or more counts. The chain has TRBV20-1 and TRBJ1-5; a possible D gene is TRBD1 (5 bases). Germline CDR1 and CDR2: DFQATT and SNEGSKA (reference sequence). The CDR3 extends over 13 amino acids. V was shortened by 2 bases and J by 7 bases, with 12 bases between the two germline ends. The chain's CDR3 is CSARNQGWQPQHF. The CDR3 DNA is TGCAGTGCTAGAAATCAGGGCTGGCAGCCCCAGCATTTT.

This clone occurred a few times. The chain carries TRBV6-9 and TRBJ2-2; TRBD1 matches 8 bases. V gave up 3 bases and J gave up 2 bases; unmatched junction bases: 2. The V gene's germline CDR1 is MNHGY and CDR2 SVAAGI. The CDR3 spans 15 residues. CDR3 nucleotides: TGTGCCAGCAGTTACGACAGGGGAAACACCGGGGAGCTGTTTTTT. Amino acids: CASSYDRGNTGELFF.

Worth noting for this clone: At one end, the junction sequence differs from germline, possibly due to a read error. The rearrangement uses TRBV27 and TRBJ2-2; tentatively, D is TRBD1 or TRBD2 (5 bases each). The germline V gene has CDR1 MNHEY and CDR2 SMNVEV (reference sequence). The CDR3 has 14 residues. CDR3 protein: CASSLGRADGDLFF. The DNA for the CDR3 is TGTGCCAGCAGTTTGGGCAGGGCGGACGGGGATCTGTTTTTT.

This clone has ten or more counts. The chain carries TRBV7-8 and TRBJ2-7, with 9 bases matching TRBD2. This CDR3 is built from 14 residues. After removal of 5 bases from V and 4 bases from J, the junction contained 6 bases not matched to a gene. CDR1 is SGHVS and CDR2 is FQNEAQ in the germline V gene. DNA of the CDR3: TGTGCCAGCAGCCCCCCGGGACTAGCTTACGAGCAGTACTTC. It translates to CASSPPGLAYEQYF.